This is a list of T cell receptor beta chains from one sample in a study of cytomegalovirus exposure and HLA in healthy donors. Sequenced by immunoSEQ multiplex PCR; TCRdb stores in-frame clones only, minus some. The repertoire holds over 150,000 clones, about 86% seen once, with less than 2.5% in the top ten. The sequenced sample consisted of PBMCs. All receptors come from a human donor in good health. Both conserved end residues are part of each CDR3. D genes are given only for firm matches. Clone size is given for some rows only: seen once, a few or many times, or a class if the clone is expanded.

>TRBD2|TRBJ2-2|TRBV4-1|-|17
CASSQERGLAGAGELFF
TGCGCCAGCAGCCAAGAACGGGGATTAGCGGGAGCCGGGGAGCTGTTTTTT
>-|TRBJ1-1|TRBV6-5|once|14
CASSLQGLNTEAFF
TGTGCCAGCAGTTTGCAGGGTCTGAACACTGAAGCTTTCTTT
>TRBD1|TRBJ2-5|TRBV9|-|15
CASSVRTGDQETQYF
TGTGCCAGCAGCGTGCGGACAGGGGATCAAGAGACCCAGTACTTC
>TRBD2|TRBJ2-1|TRBV28|-|14
CASSLLGLAIEQFF
TGTGCCAGCAGTTTATTGGGACTAGCGATTGAGCAGTTCTTC
>-|TRBJ2-2|TRBV25-1|-|12
CASSASTGELFF
TGTGCCAGCAGTGCCAGCACCGGGGAGCTGTTTTTT
>TRBD1|TRBJ2-2|TRBV7-2|-|17
CASRRKSGTGGHLELFF
TGTGCCAGCAGAAGGAAATCCGGGACAGGGGGGCATTTGGAGCTGTTTTTT
>TRBD1|TRBJ2-3|TRBV10-3|-|16
CAISVLGTGGTDTQYF
TGTGCCATCAGTGTTTTGGGTACAGGGGGCACAGATACGCAGTATTTT
>-|TRBJ2-7|TRBV11-2|-|11
CASSLQDEQYF
TGTGCCAGCAGCTTACAGGACGAGCAGTACTTC
>-|TRBJ1-1|TRBV5-6|-|15
CASSLRLVSGVGAFF
TGTGCCAGCAGCTTGCGGTTGGTGTCGGGGGTTGGAGCTTTCTTT
>-|TRBJ1-2|TRBV2|-|15
CASSELRQGNYGYTF
TGTGCCAGCAGTGAATTGCGGCAGGGGAACTATGGCTACACCTTC
>-|TRBJ1-2|TRBV5-5|-|15
CASSLSAGVRDGYTF
TGTGCCAGCAGCTTGTCGGCGGGAGTTCGGGATGGCTACACCTTC
>TRBD2|TRBJ2-7|TRBV27|-|16
CASSLLTSGGSYEQYF
TGTGCCAGCAGTTTATTGACGAGCGGGGGGTCCTACGAGCAGTACTTC
>TRBD1|TRBJ1-2|TRBV7-9|-|16
CASSPGTGVASYGYTF
TGTGCCAGCAGCCCGGGGACAGGGGTCGCTTCCTATGGCTACACCTTC
>TRBD1|TRBJ2-3|TRBV9|-|15
CASSERGQGTDTQYF
TGTGCCAGCAGCGAGCGTGGACAGGGAACAGATACGCAGTATTTT
>TRBD2|TRBJ2-2|TRBV4-3|-|20
CASSQDTPGGPERITGELFF
TGCGCCAGCAGCCAAGATACTCCGGGGGGGCCGGAGAGAATCACCGGGGAGCTGTTTTTT
>-|TRBJ1-2|TRBV9|-|15
CASSVASQAPYGYTF
TGTGCCAGCAGCGTAGCTAGCCAGGCCCCCTATGGCTACACCTTC
>-|TRBJ2-1|TRBV30|-|12
CAWSRRSDEQFF
TGTGCCTGGAGTCGTCGAAGCGATGAGCAGTTCTTC
>TRBD1|TRBJ2-2|TRBV13|-|16
CASSSRDRVRTGELFF
TGTGCCAGCAGCTCCCGGGACAGGGTTAGGACCGGGGAGCTGTTTTTT
>TRBD2|TRBJ2-1|TRBV4-1|-|16
CASSHRTGLADNEQFF
TGCGCCAGCAGCCATAGAACGGGACTAGCGGACAATGAGCAGTTCTTC
>TRBD2|TRBJ2-3|TRBV11-3|-|15
CASSLGYGGTDTQYF
TGTGCCAGCAGCTTAGGGTACGGGGGGACAGATACGCAGTATTTT
>-|TRBJ1-4|TRBV7-9|-|13
CASSVTGNEKLFF
TGTGCCAGCAGCGTTACGGGGAATGAAAAACTGTTTTTT
>TRBD2|TRBJ2-1|TRBV10-1|-|15
CASIRGTSGHNEQFF
TGCGCCAGCATTCGGGGGACTAGCGGACACAATGAGCAGTTCTTC
>-|TRBJ2-7|TRBV18|-|16
CASSPATGSRYYEQYF
TGTGCCAGCTCACCAGCCACGGGGAGTCGGTATTACGAGCAGTACTTC
>TRBD1|TRBJ2-1|TRBV2|-|14
CASFRTGLGNEQFF
TGTGCCAGTTTTCGGACAGGTTTGGGCAATGAGCAGTTCTTC
>TRBD2|TRBJ2-1|TRBV7-8|-|15
CASSNGGGRDNEQFF
TGTGCCAGCAGCAACGGCGGGGGTCGGGACAATGAGCAGTTCTTC
>-|TRBJ1-2|TRBV5-6|-|13
CASTLGGRYGYTF
TGTGCCAGCACTCTCGGGGGACGCTATGGCTACACCTTC
>TRBD1|TRBJ1-2|TRBV13|few|15
CASSSLQGANYGYTF
TGTGCCAGCAGCTCCCTACAGGGGGCTAACTATGGCTACACCTTC
>-|TRBJ1-5|TRBV30|once|17
CAWSVQGRGFSNQPQHF
TGTGCCTGGAGTGTCCAGGGAAGGGGTTTTAGCAATCAGCCCCAGCATTTT
>-|TRBJ1-2|TRBV27|-|15
CASSLTPAGDYGYTF
TGTGCCAGCAGTTTAACCCCCGCCGGAGACTATGGCTACACCTTC
>TRBD1|TRBJ2-7|TRBV7-9|-|14
CASSPGQVAYEQYF
TGTGCCAGCAGTCCCGGACAGGTTGCCTACGAGCAGTACTTC
>-|TRBJ1-1|TRBV7-6|-|13
CASSFRVAAEAFF
TGTGCCAGCAGCTTTCGGGTCGCGGCTGAAGCTTTCTTT
>-|TRBJ2-2|TRBV5-6|-|13
CASSFWGAGELFF
TGTGCCAGCAGCTTTTGGGGGGCCGGGGAGCTGTTTTTT
>-|TRBJ1-3|TRBV30|-|12
CALGRSGNTIYF
TGTGCCCTAGGGAGGTCTGGAAACACCATATATTTT
>TRBD1|TRBJ2-2|TRBV4-1|-|15
CASSQGQGEAGELFF
TGCGCCAGCAGCCAAGGACAGGGGGAAGCCGGGGAGCTGTTTTTT
>-|TRBJ2-1|TRBV6-5|-|14
CASSYSNGGNEQFF
TGTGCCAGCAGTTACTCGAACGGGGGCAATGAGCAGTTCTTC
>-|TRBJ2-5|TRBV9|-|16
CASSAHTGKGGETQYF
TGTGCCAGCAGCGCCCATACAGGGAAAGGGGGAGAGACCCAGTACTTC
>TRBD2|TRBJ2-1|TRBV7-3|-|20
CASSLTMGLAGSATADEQFF
TGTGCCAGCAGCTTAACGATGGGACTAGCGGGATCCGCTACAGCGGATGAGCAGTTCTTC
>TRBD2|TRBJ2-3|TRBV6-4|few|15
CASSETSGGTDTQYF
TGTGCCAGCAGTGAGACTAGCGGGGGCACAGATACGCAGTATTTT
>-|TRBJ2-3|TRBV27|-|14
CASSLVQFTDTQYF
TGTGCCAGCAGTTTAGTGCAGTTCACAGATACGCAGTATTTT
>TRBD1|TRBJ2-5|TRBV5-4|once|14
CASSFSRGQETQYF
TGTGCCAGCAGCTTCTCCAGGGGGCAAGAGACCCAGTACTTC
>-|TRBJ2-7|TRBV13|-|13
CASRDSLSYEQYF
TGTGCCAGCAGGGACAGCCTCTCCTACGAGCAGTACTTC
>-|TRBJ2-1|TRBV7-9|-|15
CASRPTRWGGDEQFF
TGTGCCAGCAGGCCCACAAGGTGGGGAGGCGATGAGCAGTTCTTC
>TRBD1|TRBJ2-7|TRBV7-2|-|15
CASSPTGPNSYEQYF
TGTGCCAGCAGCCCGACAGGGCCGAACTCCTACGAGCAGTACTTC
>TRBD1|TRBJ1-5|TRBV28|-|16
CASSLWGQGAGQPQHF
TGTGCCAGCAGTTTATGGGGACAGGGGGCAGGACAGCCCCAGCATTTT
>TRBD2|TRBJ2-7|TRBV6-5|-|16
CASSYGVGGSSYEQYF
TGTGCCAGCAGTTACGGGGTGGGGGGGAGCTCCTACGAGCAGTACTTC
>TRBD1|TRBJ2-7|TRBV5-8|-|15
CASSADRVIGDEQYF
TGTGCCAGCAGCGCAGACAGGGTCATCGGGGACGAGCAGTACTTC
>-|TRBJ1-2|TRBV20-1|-|10
CSASNSGHTF
TGCAGTGCTAGTAATTCAGGGCACACCTTC
>TRBD1|TRBJ2-3|TRBV18|-|16
CASSSHMGQLTDTQYF
TGTGCCAGCTCATCCCACATGGGACAGCTCACAGATACGCAGTATTTT
>TRBD1|TRBJ1-3|TRBV4-1|-|17
CASSRQGLVLSGNTIYF
TGCGCCAGCAGCCGACAGGGTTTAGTACTCTCTGGAAACACCATATATTTT
>-|TRBJ2-5|TRBV28|-|16
CASSLWVASVGETQYF
TGTGCCAGCAGTTTATGGGTAGCTAGCGTTGGAGAGACCCAGTACTTC
>-|TRBJ2-6|TRBV7-3|-|15
CASSFSLSGANVLTF
TGTGCCAGCAGCTTTTCCCTCTCTGGGGCCAACGTCCTGACTTTC
>-|TRBJ1-1|TRBV14|-|15
CASTPMAGDGSEAFF
TGTGCCAGCACCCCCATGGCGGGGGACGGGTCTGAAGCTTTCTTT
>TRBD1|TRBJ1-1|TRBV18|-|17
CASSPRKRGPQNTEAFF
TGTGCCAGCTCACCACGGAAGAGGGGGCCCCAGAACACTGAAGCTTTCTTT
>TRBD2|TRBJ2-1|TRBV11-3|-|14
CASSYTSGGYEQFF
TGTGCCAGCAGCTATACTAGCGGGGGGTATGAGCAGTTCTTC
>-|TRBJ2-1|TRBV28|-|15
CASRESRSSYNEQFF
TGTGCCAGCAGAGAGTCTAGAAGCTCCTACAATGAGCAGTTCTTC
>-|TRBJ2-3|TRBV20-1|once|11
CSASRGDTQYF
TGCAGTGCTAGTAGAGGAGATACGCAGTATTTT
>TRBD1|TRBJ1-5|TRBV18|-|16
CASSPKGQGLYQPQHF
TGTGCCAGCTCCCCCAAAGGACAGGGCCTTTATCAGCCCCAGCATTTT
>TRBD2|TRBJ2-7|TRBV27|-|14
CASRAGGLSYEQYF
TGTGCCAGCAGGGCGGGGGGGCTTTCCTACGAGCAGTACTTC
>-|TRBJ1-1|TRBV4-1|once|14
CASRSRTKNTEAFF
TGCGCCAGCAGATCCAGGACTAAGAACACTGAAGCTTTCTTT
>-|TRBJ2-7|TRBV18|-|13
CASSPGEEYEQYF
TGTGCCAGCTCACCAGGGGAGGAATACGAGCAGTACTTC